What follows are 29 T cell receptor beta chains derived from one specimen sequenced in a study of blood T cell repertoires in COVID-19. TCRdb keeps only in-frame clones here, not all; method: immunoSEQ multiplex PCR. This sample has 350,000 or so clones; around nine tenths occur once, and the top ten carry 1%. Sequencing was carried out using PBMCs or T cells enriched from blood (not recorded which). All receptors come from a woman under 40 who had been exposed to COVID-19.

This rearrangement joins TRBV29-1 to TRBJ2-5, with 8 bases lining up with TRBD1. Trimming cost V 4 bases and J 4 bases; bases outside gene matches: 8. The CDR3 consists of 14 residues. CDR1 is SQVTM and CDR2 is ANQGSEA in the germline V gene. The CDR3 sequence: CSVGRDRSGETQYF. CDR3 sequence (DNA): TGCAGCGTTGGTCGGGACAGGTCCGGAGAGACCCAGTACTTC.

This clone has more than one count but fewer than ten. This chain uses TRBV4-2 with TRBJ1-1; a weak D match, TRBD1 (5 bases). The V gene's germline CDR1 is LGHNA and CDR2 YNFKEQ. The CDR3 spans 13 residues. Between the trimmed V and J ends, which lost 0 bases and 8 bases, there was a span of 10 bases. CDR3 amino acids: CASSQDHGGEAFF. CDR3 DNA sequence: TGTGCCAGCAGCCAAGATCACGGGGGGGAAGCTTTCTTT.

The gene calls are TRBV28 and TRBJ2-3; D unresolved. CDR3 size: 16 residues. V shed 0 bases and J shed 6 bases, with 16 bases lying between them. Germline values: CDR1 MDHEN, CDR2 SYDVKM. For the CDR3, the DNA is TGTGCCAGCAGTTTATGGAACCCCCCTAGTCGCGATACGCAGTATTTT. This encodes CASSLWNPPSRDTQYF.

The chain uses TRBV29-1 and TRBJ2-7, with a tentative D call TRBD1 (6 bases). Per the germline V gene, CDR1 is SQVTM and CDR2 is ANQGSEA. Trimming took off 4 bases at V and 3 bases at J, with 13 bases between the two ends. This CDR3 has 13 amino acids. CDR3 sequence reads: CSVGRGLGYEQYF. CDR3 DNA: TGCAGCGTTGGAAGGGGGTTGGGCTACGAGCAGTACTTC.

CDR3 sequence: CASRKGVVNEQFF. Here the CDR3 DNA reads TGTGCCAGCAGGAAAGGAGTGGTCAATGAGCAGTTCTTC. This rearrangement joins TRBV5-5 to TRBJ2-1; D is unresolved. The length of the CDR3 is 13 residues. Germline V gene sequence: CDR1 SGHKS, CDR2 YYEKEE (reference sequence). The V gene lost 5 bases and the J gene lost 6 bases, with 12 bases spanning the gap.

V is TRBV7-8 and J is TRBJ2-5; no clear D gene. V was clipped by 0 bases and J by 5 bases, with 13 bases between them. The germline gives CDR1 SGHVS, CDR2 FQNEAQ. This CDR3 contains 15 residues. Written as DNA, the CDR3 is TGTGCCAGCAGCTTAGCCGTCAGTCTTTCCGAGACCCAGTACTTC. It encodes CASSLAVSLSETQYF.

The chain has TRBV7-9 and TRBJ2-7; the D gene is possibly TRBD1 (5 bases). Germline lookup yields CDR1 SEHNR and CDR2 FQNEAQ (reference sequence). This CDR3 contains 17 residues. With 3 bases removed from V and 0 bases from J, the gap between germline ends came to 18 bases. This chain's CDR3 is CASSFTTDGAFSYEQYF. CDR3 sequence (DNA): TGTGCCAGCAGCTTTACGACAGATGGTGCTTTCTCCTACGAGCAGTACTTC.

This clone was counted only a few times. This chain joins TRBV20-1 and TRBJ1-2; D remains unclear. Germline V gene lookup returns CDR1 DFQATT and CDR2 SNEGSKA (reference sequence). This CDR3 has 14 residues. Between the trimmed V and J ends, which lost 3 bases and 3 bases, there was a span of 14 bases. The CDR3 loop is CSASSPIGDYGYTF. In DNA form, the CDR3 reads TGCAGTGCTAGTAGCCCAATTGGAGACTATGGCTACACCTTC.

The rearrangement uses TRBV7-9 and TRBJ1-6; D might be TRBD1 (5 bases). This CDR3 contains 15 residues. Trimming took 1 base from V and 10 from J, leaving 14 bases between them. Germline loops: CDR1 SEHNR, CDR2 FQNEAQ (reference sequence). The CDR3 DNA follows: TGTGCCAGCAGCTTAGTCGGTGGGGCCGGATCACCCCTCCACTTT. It codes for CASSLVGGAGSPLHF. The whole variable domain, remainder taken from reference TRBV7-9 and TRBJ1-6, is DTGVSQNPRHKITKRGQNVTFRCDPISEHNRLYWYRQTLGQGPEFLTYFQNEAQLEKSRLLSDRFSAERPKGSFSTLEIQRTEQGDSAMYLCASSLVGGAGSPLHFGNGTRLTVT.

CDR3 bases: TGTGCCAGCACCCGGAGGGGGGGTCGTGAAGCTTTCTTT. As protein: CASTRRGGREAFF. The V gene is TRBV6-5, the J gene TRBJ1-1, with D possibly TRBD1 on 6 matching bases. In germline, CDR1 is MNHEY, CDR2 SVGAGI. Trimming stripped 7 bases from V and 7 bases from J, with 16 bases between. There are 13 residues in the CDR3.

This chain joins TRBV19 and TRBJ1-1; 7 positions agree with TRBD1. V was pared by 3 bases and J by 6 bases, with 10 bases of the junction left unmatched. This CDR3 is built from 15 residues. Germline CDR1 LNHDA, CDR2 SQIVND (reference sequence). DNA of the CDR3: TGTGCCAGTAGTATGGCGACAGGGCGGATACCTGAAGCTTTCTTT. The encoded protein is CASSMATGRIPEAFF.

This chain connects TRBV5-1 to TRBJ1-1; tentatively, D is TRBD1 (5 bases). The germline V and J ends were trimmed by 0 bases and 7 bases, with 16 bases remaining between them. The CDR3 has 15 amino acids. In germline, CDR1 is SGHRS, CDR2 YFSETQ. CDR3 DNA sequence: TGCGCCAGCAGCTTGGATGGGGCCACAGGCGTTGAAGCTTTCTTT. Protein product: CASSLDGATGVEAFF.

V usage is TRBV29-1 and J usage is TRBJ1-1; possible D gene TRBD1, 6 bases. CDR3 length: 11 amino acids. Trimming took 7 bases from V and 10 from J, leaving 16 bases between them. Germline-derived CDR1 and CDR2 are SQVTM and ANQGSEA. The CDR3 nucleotides read TGCAGCGCTCACAGGGATTCAGGAGCTTTCTTT. Amino acids: CSAHRDSGAFF.

The rearrangement uses TRBV7-3 and TRBJ2-1, with TRBD2 as a possible D gene (6 bases). This CDR3 is 16 amino acids long. V shed 0 bases and J shed 9 bases, with 18 bases lying between them. CDR1 is SGHTA, CDR2 FQGTGA, per germline. Here the CDR3 DNA reads TGTGCCAGCAGCTTAACGGAGGGTGTAGCGGACGGTGAGCAGTTCTTC. Translated: CASSLTEGVADGEQFF.

The chain is built from TRBV10-3 and TRBJ1-1; no clear D. The CDR3 spans 14 residues. Per germline, CDR1 ENHRY and CDR2 SYGVKD. Deletions cut 6 bases from V and 3 bases from J, with 14 bases between. The CDR3 is CAIRAGVVDTEAFF. The CDR3 DNA reads TGTGCCATCAGAGCAGGTGTAGTGGACACTGAAGCTTTCTTT.

The chain uses TRBV5-1 and TRBJ1-4; D unclear. CDR1 and CDR2 from the germline V gene are SGHRS and YFSETQ. CDR3 length: 12 residues. The V end lost 0 bases, the J end lost 10 bases, and 7 bases lay between the germline ends. CDR3 sequence (DNA): TGCGCCAGCAGCTTGGAGGCGGGAAAACTGTTTTTT. This encodes CASSLEAGKLFF.

The gene calls are TRBV5-1 and TRBJ1-2, with unresolved D. The CDR3 runs to 14 residues. Trimming left V 0 bases short and J 3 bases short, with 9 bases between. Per germline, CDR1 SGHRS and CDR2 YFSETQ. The CDR3 here is CASSLALTDYGYTF. The CDR3 region has the DNA TGCGCCAGCAGCTTGGCCTTAACGGACTATGGCTACACCTTC.

The chain carries TRBV6-5 and TRBJ1-5; TRBD1 aligns across 9 bases. Germline values: CDR1 MNHEY, CDR2 SVGAGI. The ends lost 11 bases at V and 0 bases at J; junction bases unmatched: 8. The CDR3 runs 15 residues. CDR3 sequence reads: CALGTGPNSNQPQHF. The CDR3 DNA is TGTGCCCTTGGGACAGGGCCAAATAGCAATCAGCCCCAGCATTTT.

The rearrangement uses TRBV21-1 and TRBJ2-7; TRBD1, the table's D call, lacks a check against the DNA. TRBV21-1 is marked as a pseudogene. This CDR3 is 17 amino acids long. CDR3 sequence: CASSNSPGQGIPYEQYF. The DNA for the CDR3 is TGTGCCAGCAGCAACTCTCCGGGACAGGGGATTCCCTACGAGCAGTACTTC.

V gene TRBV3-1 (or the pseudogene TRBV3-2) combines with J gene TRBJ2-5, with a tentative D call TRBD1 (6 bases). Trimming stripped 4 bases from V and 5 bases from J, with 14 bases between. Germline V gene data show CDR1 as LGHDT and CDR2 as YNNKEL (reference sequence). The CDR3 covers 14 residues. The CDR3 DNA is TGTGCCAGCAGCCCGTTACAGGGAAGGGAGACCCAGTACTTC. This translates into CASSPLQGRETQYF.

This clone has more than one count but fewer than ten. The rearrangement uses TRBV3-1 (or the pseudogene TRBV3-2) and TRBJ1-1; 8 nucleotides line up with TRBD1. The CDR3 covers 14 residues. V shed 4 bases, J shed 3 bases, and the junction held 4 bases outside the gene matches. CDR1 LGHDT and CDR2 YNNKEL come from the germline V gene (reference sequence). CDR3 amino acids: CASSLGQGYTEAFF. The DNA for the CDR3 is TGTGCCAGCAGCCTCGGACAGGGTTACACTGAAGCTTTCTTT.

This clone occurred once. The rearrangement joins TRBV30 to TRBJ1-5, with D tentatively TRBD1 (5 bases). The CDR3 covers 14 residues. Deletions cut 1 base from V and 2 bases from J, with 9 bases between. Per germline, CDR1 GTSNPN and CDR2 SVGIG (reference sequence). Written as DNA, the CDR3 is TGTGCCTGGAGTGGGGGGGGAGGCAATCAGCCCCAGCATTTT. It translates to CAWSGGGGNQPQHF.

The genes are TRBV27 and TRBJ1-5; D unclear. The germline V and J ends were trimmed by 0 bases and 2 bases, with 11 bases remaining between them. Germline CDR1 and CDR2: MNHEY and SMNVEV (reference sequence). The CDR3 totals 16 residues. The CDR3 bases are TGTGCCAGCAGTTTATCGGCGGGTTTCGGCAATCAGCCCCAGCATTTT. This sequence encodes CASSLSAGFGNQPQHF.

The chain combines TRBV29-1 with TRBJ1-6; tentative D call: TRBD1 (5 bases). The CDR3 loop spans 13 amino acids. Per germline, CDR1 SQVTM and CDR2 ANQGSEA. Trimming shortened V by 5 bases and J by 5 bases, and 10 bases separated the two germline ends. The CDR3 bases are TGCAGCGTTTCGCGGGGGAATAATTCACCCCTCCACTTT. Protein product: CSVSRGNNSPLHF.

This rearrangement joins TRBV6-5 to TRBJ2-7; D is undetermined. Per germline, CDR1 MNHEY and CDR2 SVGAGI. The CDR3 has 10 amino acids. Trimming cost V 7 bases and J 3 bases, with 4 bases left between them. CDR3 in amino acids: CASTGYEQYF. DNA of the CDR3: TGTGCCAGCACGGGCTACGAGCAGTACTTC.

V usage is TRBV30 and J usage is TRBJ2-5; D is ambiguous. V lost 0 bases, J lost 3 bases, and 8 bases lay in between. Germline CDR1 reads GTSNPN; CDR2 reads SVGIG (reference sequence). This CDR3 spans 13 amino acids. CDR3 sequence reads: CAWSVVREETQYF. The CDR3 DNA reads as TGTGCCTGGAGTGTCGTCCGGGAAGAGACCCAGTACTTC.

The chain joins TRBV28 to TRBJ1-1; possibly TRBD1 for D (6 bases). Germline loops: CDR1 MDHEN, CDR2 SYDVKM. The V end was cut by 5 bases, the J end by 0 bases, with 13 bases between. The CDR3 length is 15 residues. This chain's CDR3 is CASSPTGNMNTEAFF. The CDR3 nucleotides are TGTGCCAGCAGTCCAACAGGGAACATGAACACTGAAGCTTTCTTT.

This chain joins TRBV9 and TRBJ2-5; tentative D call: TRBD2 (6 bases). The CDR3 spans 16 residues. V was shortened by 0 bases and J by 1 base, with 13 bases between the two germline ends. Germline loops: CDR1 SGDLS, CDR2 YYNGEE. For the CDR3, the DNA is TGTGCCAGCAGCGTAGCTGGTGTAGCGGTCCAAGAGACCCAGTACTTC. It specifies CASSVAGVAVQETQYF.

The chain employs TRBV11-2 and TRBJ2-7; 7 positions match TRBD2. V was clipped by 5 bases and J by 0 bases; unmatched bases: 16. Per the germline V gene, CDR1 is SGHAT and CDR2 is FQNNGV. The CDR3 covers 18 residues. The CDR3 DNA follows: TGTGCCAGCAGCCGGGGGGACTATCCAACATTCAGCTCCTACGAGCAGTACTTC. Translation gives CASSRGDYPTFSSYEQYF.